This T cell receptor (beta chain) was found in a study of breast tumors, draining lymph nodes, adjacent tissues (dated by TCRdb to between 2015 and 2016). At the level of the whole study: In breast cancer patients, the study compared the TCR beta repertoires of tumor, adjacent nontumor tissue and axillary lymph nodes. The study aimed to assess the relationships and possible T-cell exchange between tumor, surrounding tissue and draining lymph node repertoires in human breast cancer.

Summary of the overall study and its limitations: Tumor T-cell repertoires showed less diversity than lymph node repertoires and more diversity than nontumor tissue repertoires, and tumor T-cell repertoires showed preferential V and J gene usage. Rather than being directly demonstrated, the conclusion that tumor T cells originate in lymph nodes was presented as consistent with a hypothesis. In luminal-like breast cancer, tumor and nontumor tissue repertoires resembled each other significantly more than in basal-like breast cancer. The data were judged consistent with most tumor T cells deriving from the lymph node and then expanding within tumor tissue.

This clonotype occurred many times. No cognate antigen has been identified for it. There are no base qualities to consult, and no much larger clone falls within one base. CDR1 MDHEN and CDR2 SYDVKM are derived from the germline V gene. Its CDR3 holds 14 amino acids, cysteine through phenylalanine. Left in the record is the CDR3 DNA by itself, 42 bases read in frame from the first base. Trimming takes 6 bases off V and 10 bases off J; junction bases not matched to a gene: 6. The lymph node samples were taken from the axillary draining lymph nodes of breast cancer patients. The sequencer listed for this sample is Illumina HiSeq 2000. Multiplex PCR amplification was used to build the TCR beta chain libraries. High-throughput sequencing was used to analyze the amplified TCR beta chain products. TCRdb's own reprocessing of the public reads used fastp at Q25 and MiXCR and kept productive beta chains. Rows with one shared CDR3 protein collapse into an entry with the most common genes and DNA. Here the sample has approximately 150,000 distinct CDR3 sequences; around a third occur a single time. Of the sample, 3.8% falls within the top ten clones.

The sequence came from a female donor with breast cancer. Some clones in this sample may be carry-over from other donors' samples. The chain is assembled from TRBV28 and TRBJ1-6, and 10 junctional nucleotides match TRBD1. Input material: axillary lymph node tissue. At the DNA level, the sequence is TGTGCCAGCAGACGAACGACAGGGGGCTCACCCCTCCACTTT. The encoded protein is CASRRTTGGSPLHF.